The source of this T cell receptor beta chain is a study of radiotherapy plus CTLA-4 blockade in lung cancer. Across the study: An objective response was seen in approximately 17% of patients, and disease control in less than 40%.

A word on this clone: Its antigen remains unidentified.

Study findings and constraints: In blood, tumor-derived TCR clones expanded after radiotherapy plus ipilimumab. How blood T cell clones changed early, along with interferon-beta, reportedly forecast response best.

Generated by immunoSEQ multiplex PCR, the TCRdb table keeps only in-frame clones and is missing some. The sample has tens of thousands of clones, 72% seen once. Germline values: CDR1 MNHNS, CDR2 SASEGT. The CDR3 runs 14 residues. Trimming shortened V by 0 bases and J by 13 bases, and 15 bases separated the two germline ends. Sequenced here: peripheral blood, sampled from a patient treated with radiotherapy plus ipilimumab. V and J are TRBV6-1 and TRBJ1-4; D is unresolved. The receptor comes from a human donor with non-small cell lung cancer who had stable disease on radiotherapy plus ipilimumab. The CDR3, as DNA: TGTGCCAGCAGTGAAGCAGGAACCGTGCGGGGACTGTTTTTT. This codes for CASSEAGTVRGLFF.